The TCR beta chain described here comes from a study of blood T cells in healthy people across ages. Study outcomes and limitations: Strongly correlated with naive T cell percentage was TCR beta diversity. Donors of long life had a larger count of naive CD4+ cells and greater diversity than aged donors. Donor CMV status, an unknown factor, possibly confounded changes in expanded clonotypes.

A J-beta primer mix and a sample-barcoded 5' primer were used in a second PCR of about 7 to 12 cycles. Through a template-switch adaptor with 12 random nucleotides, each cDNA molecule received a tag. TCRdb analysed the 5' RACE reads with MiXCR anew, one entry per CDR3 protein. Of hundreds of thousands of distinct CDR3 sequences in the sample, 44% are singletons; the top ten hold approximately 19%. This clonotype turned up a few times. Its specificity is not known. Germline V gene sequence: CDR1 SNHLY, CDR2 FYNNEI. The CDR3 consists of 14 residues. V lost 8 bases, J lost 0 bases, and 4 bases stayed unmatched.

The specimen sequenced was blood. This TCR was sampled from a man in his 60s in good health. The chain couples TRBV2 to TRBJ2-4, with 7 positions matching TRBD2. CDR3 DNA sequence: TGTGCCAGCTTTGGGGGGGAAGCCAAAAACATTCAGTACTTC. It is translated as CASFGGEAKNIQYF.